This TCR delta chain was profiled in a study of DNA immune sequencing with unique molecular identifiers (dated by TCRdb to the early 2020s). Some background on the complete study: gammadelta T cells were enriched from buffy coats using immunomagnetic cell separation, and their genomic DNA was sequenced. Fluorescence-activated cell sorting was used to enrich gammadelta T cells from the PBMC of 10 healthy people. For the enriched versus non-enriched comparison, around 100 ng enriched gammadelta T-cell DNA and 0.85 to 1 ug non-enriched PBMC DNA were sequenced. The study developed and validated an ultrasensitive DNA-based TRD repertoire sequencing method using PCR-introduced unique molecular identifiers. Validation of the method was performed on synthetic reference molecules and on blood samples from healthy individuals. All donors were healthy individuals, and fewer than 13 of the donors were profiled using sorted gammadelta T cells from peripheral blood. Broad study findings and their caveats: Among clonotypes in healthy donors, TRDV2 paired with TRDJ1 was identified as the most common TRD rearrangement. Novel TRD sequences not targeted by the primers cannot be detected by the primer-based approach. Variation in TRD repertoire diversity was observed between healthy donors, with several donors found to be highly oligoclonal, in that the top 5 clonotypes exceeded half of productive molecules.

This clone has a handful of counts. It has no known antigen specificity. TCRdb has a much larger clone's protein, which differs at residue 4 from the translation of this DNA, likely because of a read error; what is shown is the protein translated from the DNA. At the junction V is shortened by 8 bases and J by 1 base; bases outside the gene matches: 38. Counted from cysteine to phenylalanine, this CDR3 has 26 amino acids. Only CDR3 DNA remains: 78 bases, in frame from the first base. According to the germline V gene, CDR1 reads TSWWSYY and CDR2 reads QGS. The library came from multiplex PCR. A 32-plex assay amplified the genomic DNA, with primers for all 8 TRDV and 4 TRDJ genes spanning the CDR3. A 12-nucleotide UMI was attached over 3 barcoding PCR cycles, and a second PCR was then run with Illumina adapter primers. AMPure XP beads were used to purify the libraries, and library quality was checked on a Fragment Analyzer using the HS NGS Fragment kit. Sequencing was run on an Illumina MiniSeq mid-output kit with around 20% PhiX and 150 cycles of paired-end reads. In the paper's pipeline: MIGEC version 1.2.9 was used to process reads, grouping reads by UMI and building error-corrected consensus sequences. Post-processing used modified VDJtools version 1.2.1 scripts and the tcR R package. TCRdb reanalyzed the public reads with the CATT caller, and identical DNA sequences were merged afterwards. The V and J calls here are based on TCRdb, not the publication. The sample contains about 680 delta-chain clones, less than 20% of them found a single time. About 80% of the sample is in the top ten clones.

This receptor was taken from a human donor in good health. Sequencing was done on a sample of gamma-delta T cells from PBMCs. This receptor chain uses TRDV1 and TRDJ1; TRDD3 lines up with 12 middle nucleotides. TCRdb is silent on the J gene; assignment here came from matching the DNA to germline. The CDR3 in this case is CALRHGECLLLLATGGYKFSTDKLIF. The nucleotide sequence is given as TGTGCTCTTAGGCATGGAGAGTGCCTTCTTCTGCTAGCTACTGGGGGATACAAATTCTCCACCGATAAACTCATCTTT.